This T cell receptor (beta chain) was identified in a study of PD-L1 blockade in urothelial cancer (dated by TCRdb to 2016 to 2017). Notes on the research overall: Every patient began therapy around 2014 and was given atezolizumab 1,200 mg intravenously every 3 weeks. About 90% of the 29 patients were identified as males with urothelial cancer of bladder origin, and a prior smoking history was reported by 18 of 29 patients. Patients had an ECOG performance status of 0 or 1 and had received between 0 and 3 prior chemotherapy regimens. Blood samples were analyzed 3 weeks after the start of treatment (second dose) and 6 weeks after the start of treatment. Blood samples gave a median of about 150,000 T cells and approximately 81,000 unique TCRs, with a median clonality of roughly 0.081. An exploratory multi-omic analysis was conducted of the somatic, immune and clinical correlates of response to PD-L1 blockade with atezolizumab in urothelial cancer. Pretreatment tumor samples and matched peripheral blood, collected serially before and after atezolizumab treatment, underwent TCR sequencing. Durable clinical benefit meant progression-free survival longer than 6 months, and TCR features were also tested against progression-free and overall survival. In the same patients, pretreatment tumors underwent whole exome sequencing and RNA sequencing in addition to TCR sequencing. Fewer than ten patients reached durable clinical benefit, while roughly 22 patients did not. Twenty-nine patients had pretreatment blood TCR-seq, 24 had at least one posttreatment blood collection, and 24 had tumor TCR-seq. The research as a whole found: Improved progression-free and overall survival was found to be associated with pretreatment peripheral blood TCR clonality below the median. Greater expansion of tumor-associated TCR clones in peripheral blood 3 weeks after the start of treatment was observed in patients with durable benefit (n of about 21, p = 0.022). Because of the small sample size (n of about 29) and the many exploratory analyses performed, the results are intended to be regarded as hypothesis-generating.

Each PCR received spiked-in synthetic TCR analog templates so that absolute template abundance could be estimated from read counts. The immunoSEQ assay used bias-controlled V and J gene primers to amplify TCRbeta CDR3 regions from genomic DNA. Sequencing of rearranged TCRbeta segments was done at approximately 20X coverage. On the authors' methods: Sequencing errors were corrected by clustering and CDR3s were annotated against IMGT to assign V, D and J genes. Out-of-frame and stop-codon sequences were excluded, and only productive TCRbeta rearrangements were used in downstream analyses. Clonality was calculated as one minus the Shannon entropy normalized by the log of the number of unique productive sequences. Fisher's exact test with Benjamini-Hochberg correction, using a cutoff of adjusted p below 0.01, was how clones that differed between time points or between blood and tumor were identified. TCRdb mirrors the immuneACCESS table, restricted to in-frame sequences. Some clones are absent from its copies; in checked studies, under half trace to an unresolved V gene, and the reason for the others is unknown. V and J calls and clone size are as listed in that table; D and trimming were resolved from the DNA. The sample data list about 70,000 clones, and roughly 90% of these were observed just once. The ten biggest clones cover around 4.2% of the sample.

The sample's time point, from its label and the paper: pretreatment peripheral blood. The cohort included roughly 30 patients with locally advanced or metastatic urothelial carcinoma who were treated at Memorial Sloan Kettering on a trial protocol. Peripheral blood mononuclear cells were collected pretreatment and during treatment, with between 1 and 8 total time points obtained per patient. The Qiagen DNeasy Blood extraction kit was used to purify genomic DNA from total PBMCs and tumor samples. PBMCs were collected pretreatment and during treatment and were isolated and stored as previously described. V lost 1 base and J lost 3 bases, and the count of bases not matched to a germline gene is 4. From the cysteine through the phenylalanine, the CDR3 covers 16 amino acids. Only the CDR3 region is kept as DNA, spanning 48 bases read in frame from base 1. CDR1 and CDR2 are drawn from the germline V gene: SGHAT, FQNNGV.

Turning to this clone: The antigen it recognizes is unknown. Base qualities are missing; no much larger clone stands one base away.

This sequence originates from a man aged 65 to 79 with urothelial cancer. The material was PBMCs, obtained around atezolizumab (anti-PD-L1) treatment. The V and J genes are TRBV11-2 and TRBJ2-7, and 12 junction bases match TRBD1. Read as DNA, the sequence is TGTGCCAGCAGCTTAGCCGGGACAGGGGGCTTCTACGAGCAGTACTTC. This gives the protein CASSLAGTGGFYEQYF.